The rows below give T cell receptor beta chains drawn from one sample of a study of blood T cell repertoires in COVID-19. Assay: immunoSEQ multiplex PCR; the TCRdb copy retains only in-frame clones and omits some. The sample lists some 76,000 clones; roughly nine tenths were seen once. What was sequenced was peripheral blood. The receptors were gathered from a man older than 75 in a cohort sampled during active COVID-19. CDR3s include the opening cysteine and the closing phenylalanine or tryptophan. The D gene is left open where the match is weak. Rows may omit the clone size; those that give it use once, few, many or a size class.

clone size: -
J gene: TRBJ2-3
V gene: TRBV19
D gene: TRBD2
CDR3 protein: CASNRGGLGTDTQYF
CDR3 DNA: TGTGCCAGTAATCGGGGGGGGCTGGGCACAGATACGCAGTATTTT

clone size: -
J gene: TRBJ1-4
V gene: TRBV28
D gene: TRBD1
CDR3 protein: CASSLGGPKEKLFF
CDR3 DNA: TGTGCCAGCAGTCTAGGGGGCCCTAAGGAAAAACTGTTTTTT

clone size: -
J gene: TRBJ2-1
V gene: TRBV2
D gene: -
CDR3 protein: CASNGDAGAEQFF
CDR3 DNA: TGTGCCAGCAACGGCGACGCGGGCGCTGAGCAGTTCTTC

clone size: -
J gene: TRBJ1-6
V gene: TRBV2
D gene: -
CDR3 protein: CASSVEGGARSPLHF
CDR3 DNA: TGTGCCAGCAGTGTAGAGGGGGGGGCGCGGTCACCCCTCCACTTT

clone size: -
J gene: TRBJ2-5
V gene: TRBV6-1
D gene: -
CDR3 protein: CASSERRVETQYF
CDR3 DNA: TGTGCCAGCAGTGAACGCAGGGTGGAGACCCAGTACTTC

clone size: few
J gene: TRBJ1-5
V gene: TRBV19
D gene: -
CDR3 protein: CASSIDGVRVYSNQPQHF
CDR3 DNA: TGTGCCAGTAGTATAGATGGGGTGAGGGTTTATAGCAATCAGCCCCAGCATTTT

clone size: -
J gene: TRBJ2-7
V gene: TRBV20-1
D gene: -
CDR3 protein: CSASEPGISYEQYF
CDR3 DNA: TGCAGTGCTAGTGAGCCAGGGATCTCCTACGAGCAGTACTTC

clone size: -
J gene: TRBJ2-4
V gene: TRBV2
D gene: TRBD1
CDR3 protein: CASSELGTGGFAKNIQYF
CDR3 DNA: TGTGCCAGCAGTGAACTCGGGACAGGGGGCTTTGCCAAAAACATTCAGTACTTC

clone size: -
J gene: TRBJ1-2
V gene: TRBV19
D gene: TRBD1
CDR3 protein: CASSSGTVYGYTF
CDR3 DNA: TGTGCCAGCTCCTCCGGGACAGTCTATGGCTACACCTTC

clone size: few
J gene: TRBJ2-3
V gene: TRBV15
D gene: TRBD2
CDR3 protein: CATSGASTDTQYF
CDR3 DNA: TGTGCCACGAGCGGGGCTAGCACAGATACGCAGTATTTT

clone size: -
J gene: TRBJ2-3
V gene: TRBV10-1
D gene: TRBD2
CDR3 protein: CARKVPGGGSSDTQYF
CDR3 DNA: TGCGCCAGAAAGGTGCCTGGCGGGGGGTCGTCAGATACGCAGTATTTT

clone size: -
J gene: TRBJ1-1
V gene: TRBV19
D gene: -
CDR3 protein: CASSLLGGGDTEAFF
CDR3 DNA: TGTGCCAGTAGTCTCCTAGGGGGGGGTGACACTGAAGCTTTCTTT

clone size: -
J gene: TRBJ1-6
V gene: TRBV6-5
D gene: -
CDR3 protein: CASQGGGSYNSPLHF
CDR3 DNA: TGTGCCAGCCAGGGAGGGGGCTCCTATAATTCACCCCTCCACTTT

clone size: once
J gene: TRBJ1-2
V gene: TRBV27
D gene: TRBD1
CDR3 protein: CASSLLGQGGYGYTF
CDR3 DNA: TGTGCCAGCAGTTTACTGGGACAGGGAGGCTATGGCTACACCTTC

clone size: once
J gene: TRBJ2-1
V gene: TRBV5-6
D gene: TRBD1
CDR3 protein: CASNYRTGVGEQFF
CDR3 DNA: TGTGCCAGCAACTATAGGACAGGGGTGGGTGAGCAGTTCTTC

clone size: -
J gene: TRBJ2-7
V gene: TRBV29-1
D gene: -
CDR3 protein: CSALGIAHEQYF
CDR3 DNA: TGCAGCGCCCTCGGGATTGCCCACGAGCAGTACTTC

clone size: once
J gene: TRBJ1-5
V gene: TRBV19
D gene: TRBD1
CDR3 protein: CASIGTGAFYSNQPQHF
CDR3 DNA: TGTGCCAGTATTGGGACAGGGGCCTTTTATAGCAATCAGCCCCAGCATTTT

clone size: -
J gene: TRBJ1-4
V gene: TRBV10-1
D gene: -
CDR3 protein: CASNTIGGGDEKLFF
CDR3 DNA: TGCGCCAGCAATACAATAGGGGGGGGAGATGAAAAACTGTTTTTT

clone size: -
J gene: TRBJ2-7
V gene: TRBV5-4
D gene: TRBD1
CDR3 protein: CASSLQGVGYEQYF
CDR3 DNA: TGTGCCAGCAGCTTGCAGGGGGTAGGCTACGAGCAGTACTTC

clone size: -
J gene: TRBJ2-2
V gene: TRBV9
D gene: -
CDR3 protein: CASSVGPFNTGELFF
CDR3 DNA: TGTGCCAGCAGCGTTGGGCCTTTTAACACCGGGGAGCTGTTTTTT

clone size: -
J gene: TRBJ2-5
V gene: TRBV5-1
D gene: -
CDR3 protein: CASSLPGDGQTQYF
CDR3 DNA: TGCGCCAGCAGCCTCCCGGGGGATGGGCAGACCCAGTACTTC

clone size: -
J gene: TRBJ2-3
V gene: TRBV12-3/TRBV12-4
D gene: -
CDR3 protein: CASSLRGDTQYF
CDR3 DNA: TGTGCCAGCAGCCTTCGAGGGGATACGCAGTATTTT